This TCR beta chain was identified during a study of blood T cell repertoires in COVID-19. Background on the study: T cells, B-cell-depleted T cells, or PBMCs provided the cDNA or gDNA that served as material.

Looked up from germline, CDR1 is SGDLS and CDR2 is YYNGEE. Trimming took off 0 bases at V and 6 bases at J, with 15 bases between the two ends. The CDR3 consists of 16 residues. Method: immunoSEQ multiplex PCR; TCRdb's copy keeps in-frame clones and lacks some. The sample carries approximately 110,000 clones, approximately 90% recorded once. V and J are TRBV9 and TRBJ2-2; TRBD1 is a possible D gene (5 bases). This receptor was identified in a woman aged 45 to 65 with acute or convalescent COVID-19. The sequenced sample was peripheral blood. The DNA of the CDR3 is TGTGCCAGCAGCGTAGCTACCGGGCAGGGCGCCGGGGAGCTGTTTTTT. Amino acids: CASSVATGQGAGELFF.